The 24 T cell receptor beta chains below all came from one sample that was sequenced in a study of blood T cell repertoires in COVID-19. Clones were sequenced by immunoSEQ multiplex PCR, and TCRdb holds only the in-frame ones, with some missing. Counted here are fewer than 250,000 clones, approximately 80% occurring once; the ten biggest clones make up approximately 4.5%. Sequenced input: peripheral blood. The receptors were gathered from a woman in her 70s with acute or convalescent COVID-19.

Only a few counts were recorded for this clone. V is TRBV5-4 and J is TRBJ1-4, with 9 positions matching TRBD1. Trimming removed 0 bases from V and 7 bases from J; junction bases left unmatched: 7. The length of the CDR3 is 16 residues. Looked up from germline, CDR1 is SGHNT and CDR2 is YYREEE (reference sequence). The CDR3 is CASSLALGTGSEKLFF. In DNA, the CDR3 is TGTGCCAGCAGCTTGGCCTTAGGGACAGGGAGTGAAAAACTGTTTTTT.

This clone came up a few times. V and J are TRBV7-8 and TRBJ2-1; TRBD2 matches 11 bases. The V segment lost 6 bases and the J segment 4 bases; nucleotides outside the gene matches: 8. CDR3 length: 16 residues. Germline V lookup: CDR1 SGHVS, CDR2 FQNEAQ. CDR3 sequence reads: CASSFGLAGPYNEQFF. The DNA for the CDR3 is TGTGCCAGCAGTTTCGGACTAGCGGGCCCGTACAATGAGCAGTTCTTC. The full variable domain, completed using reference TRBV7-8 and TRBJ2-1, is GAGVSQSPRYKVAKRGQDVALRCDPISGHVSLFWYQQALGQGPEFLTYFQNEAQLDKSGLPSDRFFAERPEGSVSTLKIQRTQQEDSAVYLCASSFGLAGPYNEQFFGPGTRLTVL.

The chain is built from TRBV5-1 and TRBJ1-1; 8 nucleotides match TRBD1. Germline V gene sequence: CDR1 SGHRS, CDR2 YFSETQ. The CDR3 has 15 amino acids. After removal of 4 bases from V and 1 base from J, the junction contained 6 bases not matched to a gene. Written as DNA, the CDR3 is TGCGCCAGCAGCCCCCCCCAGGGGGCGAACACTGAAGCTTTCTTT. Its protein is CASSPPQGANTEAFF. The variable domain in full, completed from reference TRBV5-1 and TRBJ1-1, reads KAGVTQTPRYLIKTRGQQVTLSCSPISGHRSVSWYQQTPGQGLQFLFEYFSETQRNKGNFPGRFSGRQFSNSRSEMNVSTLELGDSALYLCASSPPQGANTEAFFGQGTRLTVV.

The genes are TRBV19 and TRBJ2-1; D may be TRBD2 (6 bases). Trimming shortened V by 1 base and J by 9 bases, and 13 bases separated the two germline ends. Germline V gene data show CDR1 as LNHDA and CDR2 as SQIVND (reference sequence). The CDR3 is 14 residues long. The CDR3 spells CASSIGGGAGEQFF. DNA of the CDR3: TGTGCCAGTAGTATAGGAGGAGGGGCCGGTGAGCAGTTCTTC.

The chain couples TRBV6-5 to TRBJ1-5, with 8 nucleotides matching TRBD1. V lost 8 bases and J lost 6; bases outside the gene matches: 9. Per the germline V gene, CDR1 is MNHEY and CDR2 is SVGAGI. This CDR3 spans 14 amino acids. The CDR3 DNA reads TGTGCCAGCGATCAGGGGGCGCGACTTCAGCCCCAGCATTTT. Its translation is CASDQGARLQPQHF.

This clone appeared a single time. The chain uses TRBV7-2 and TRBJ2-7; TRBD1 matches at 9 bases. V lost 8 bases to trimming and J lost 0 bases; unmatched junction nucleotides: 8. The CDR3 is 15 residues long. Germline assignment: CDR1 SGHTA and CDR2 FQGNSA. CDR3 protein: CASRNPGQGSYEQYF. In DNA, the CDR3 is TGTGCCAGCCGAAATCCGGGACAGGGCTCCTACGAGCAGTACTTC. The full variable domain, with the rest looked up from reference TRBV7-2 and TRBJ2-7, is GAGVSQSPSNKVTEKGKDVELRCDPISGHTALYWYRQSLGQGLEFLIYFQGNSAPDKSGLPSDRFSAERTGGSVSTLTIQRTQQEDSAVYLCASRNPGQGSYEQYFGPGTRLTVT.

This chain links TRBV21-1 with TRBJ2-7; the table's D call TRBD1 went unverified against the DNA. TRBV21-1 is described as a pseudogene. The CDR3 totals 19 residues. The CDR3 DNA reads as TGTGCCAGCAGCAAACCAAGGGATTCAGGGCCCTCTCTCTTATGGGAGCAGTACTTC. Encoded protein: CASSKPRDSGPSLLWEQYF.

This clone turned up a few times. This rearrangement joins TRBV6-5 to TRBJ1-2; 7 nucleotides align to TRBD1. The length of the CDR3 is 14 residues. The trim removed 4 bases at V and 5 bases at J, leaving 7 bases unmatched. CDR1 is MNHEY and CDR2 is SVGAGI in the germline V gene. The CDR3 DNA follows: TGTGCCAGCAGTTCACTTGACAGGGTATATGGCTACACCTTC. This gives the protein CASSSLDRVYGYTF.

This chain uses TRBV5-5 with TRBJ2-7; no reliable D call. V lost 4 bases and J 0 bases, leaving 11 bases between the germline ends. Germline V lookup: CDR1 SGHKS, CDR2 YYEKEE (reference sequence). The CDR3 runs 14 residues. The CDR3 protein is CASSRRAGSYEQYF. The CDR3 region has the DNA TGTGCCAGCAGCCGGAGAGCCGGCTCCTACGAGCAGTACTTC.

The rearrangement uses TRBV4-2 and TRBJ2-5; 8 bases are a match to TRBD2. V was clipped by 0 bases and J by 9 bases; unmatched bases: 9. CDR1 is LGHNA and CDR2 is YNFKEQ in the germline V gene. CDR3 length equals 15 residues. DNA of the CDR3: TGTGCCAGCAGCCAAGATTTTCGAGCGGGGGTGGCCCAGTACTTC. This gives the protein CASSQDFRAGVAQYF.

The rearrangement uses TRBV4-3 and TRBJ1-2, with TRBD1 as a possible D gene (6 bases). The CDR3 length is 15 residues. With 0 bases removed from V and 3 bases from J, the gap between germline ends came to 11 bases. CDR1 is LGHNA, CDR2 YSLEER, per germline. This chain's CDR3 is CASSQDFRQDYGYTF. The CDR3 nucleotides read TGCGCCAGCAGCCAAGACTTCCGACAGGACTATGGCTACACCTTC.

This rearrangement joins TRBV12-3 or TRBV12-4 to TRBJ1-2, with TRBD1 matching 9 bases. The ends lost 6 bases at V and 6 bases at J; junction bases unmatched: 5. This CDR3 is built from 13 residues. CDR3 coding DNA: TGTGCCAGCAGCTATGGACAGGGGCATGGCTACACCTTC. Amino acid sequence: CASSYGQGHGYTF.

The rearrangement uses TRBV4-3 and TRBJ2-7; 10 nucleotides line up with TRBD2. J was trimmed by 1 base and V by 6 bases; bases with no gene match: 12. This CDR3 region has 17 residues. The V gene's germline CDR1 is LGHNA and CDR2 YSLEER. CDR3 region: CASSRDLSGGPSYEQYF. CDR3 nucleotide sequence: TGCGCCAGCAGTCGGGACCTTAGCGGGGGGCCATCCTACGAGCAGTACTTC.

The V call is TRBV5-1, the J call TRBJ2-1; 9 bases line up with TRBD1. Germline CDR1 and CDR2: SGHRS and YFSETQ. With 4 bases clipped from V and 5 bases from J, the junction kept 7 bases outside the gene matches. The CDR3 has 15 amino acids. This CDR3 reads CASSANGQGHNEQFF. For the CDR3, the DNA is TGCGCCAGCAGCGCAAATGGACAGGGGCACAATGAGCAGTTCTTC.

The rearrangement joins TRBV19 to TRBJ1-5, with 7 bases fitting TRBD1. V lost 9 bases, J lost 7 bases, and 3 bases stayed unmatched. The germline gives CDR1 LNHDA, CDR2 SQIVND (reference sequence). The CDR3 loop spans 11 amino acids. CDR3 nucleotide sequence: TGTGCCAGCGGACAGGAACAGCCCCAGCATTTT. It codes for CASGQEQPQHF.

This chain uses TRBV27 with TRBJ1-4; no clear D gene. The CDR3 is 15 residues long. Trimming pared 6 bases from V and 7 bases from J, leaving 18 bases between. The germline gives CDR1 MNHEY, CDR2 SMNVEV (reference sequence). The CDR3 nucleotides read TGTGCCAGCAGCCTGATGGGGAGGTCAGGTGAAAAACTGTTTTTT. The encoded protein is CASSLMGRSGEKLFF.

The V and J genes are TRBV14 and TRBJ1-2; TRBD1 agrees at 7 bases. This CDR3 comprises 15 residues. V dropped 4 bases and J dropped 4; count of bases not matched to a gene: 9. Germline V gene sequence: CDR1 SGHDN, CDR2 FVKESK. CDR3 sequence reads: CASSPETGRTYGYTF. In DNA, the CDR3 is TGTGCCAGCAGCCCCGAGACAGGGAGAACCTATGGCTACACCTTC. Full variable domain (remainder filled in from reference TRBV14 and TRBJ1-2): EAGVTQFPSHSVIEKGQTVTLRCDPISGHDNLYWYRRVMGKEIKFLLHFVKESKQDESGMPNNRFLAERTGGTYSTLKVQPAELEDSGVYFCASSPETGRTYGYTFGSGTRLTVV.

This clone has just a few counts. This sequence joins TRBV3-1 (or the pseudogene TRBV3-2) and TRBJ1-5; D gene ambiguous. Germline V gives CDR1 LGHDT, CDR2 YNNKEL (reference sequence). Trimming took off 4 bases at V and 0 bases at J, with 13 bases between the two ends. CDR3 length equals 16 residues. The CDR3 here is CASSLGGSYSNQPQHF. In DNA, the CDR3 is TGTGCCAGCAGCCTCGGCGGGTCGTATAGCAATCAGCCCCAGCATTTT.

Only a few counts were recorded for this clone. CDR3 amino acids: CASSSLPGQGAYEQYF. As DNA, the CDR3 is TGCGCCAGCAGCTCCTTACCGGGACAGGGAGCCTACGAGCAGTACTTC. V is TRBV5-1 and J is TRBJ2-7; 9 bases are shared with TRBD1. The junction had 9 bases not matched to a gene; V was cut back by 3 bases and J by 2 bases. Germline-derived CDR1 and CDR2 are SGHRS and YFSETQ. The CDR3 runs 16 residues.

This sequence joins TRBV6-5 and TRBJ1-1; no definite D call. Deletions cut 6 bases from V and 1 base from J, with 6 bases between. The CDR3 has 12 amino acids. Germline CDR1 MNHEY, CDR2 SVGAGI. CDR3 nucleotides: TGTGCCAGCAGGGGCCGGAACACTGAAGCTTTCTTT. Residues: CASRGRNTEAFF.

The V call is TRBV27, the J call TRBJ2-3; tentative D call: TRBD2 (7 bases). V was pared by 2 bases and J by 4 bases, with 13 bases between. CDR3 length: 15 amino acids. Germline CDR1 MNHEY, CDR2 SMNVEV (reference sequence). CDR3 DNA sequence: TGTGCCAGCAGTTTAAGTGGGGGGGCCCCAGATACGCAGTATTTT. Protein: CASSLSGGAPDTQYF.

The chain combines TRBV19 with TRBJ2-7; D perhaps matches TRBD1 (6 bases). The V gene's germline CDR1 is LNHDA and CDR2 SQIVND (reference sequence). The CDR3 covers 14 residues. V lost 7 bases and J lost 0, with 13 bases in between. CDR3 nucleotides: TGTGCCAGTACCTTGACAGGAAACTCCTACGAGCAGTACTTC. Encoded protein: CASTLTGNSYEQYF.

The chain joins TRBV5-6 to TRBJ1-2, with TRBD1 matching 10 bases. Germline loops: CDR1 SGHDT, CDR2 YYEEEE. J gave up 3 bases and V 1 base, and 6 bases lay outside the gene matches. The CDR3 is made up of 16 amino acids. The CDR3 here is CASSLHGTGDYYGYTF. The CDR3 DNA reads TGTGCCAGCAGCTTGCATGGGACAGGGGATTACTATGGCTACACCTTC.

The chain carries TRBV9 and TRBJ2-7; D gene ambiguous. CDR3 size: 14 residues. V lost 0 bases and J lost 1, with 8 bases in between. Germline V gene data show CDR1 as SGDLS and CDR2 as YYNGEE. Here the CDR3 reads CASSVAQISYEQYF. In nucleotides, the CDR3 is TGTGCCAGCAGCGTAGCACAGATTTCCTACGAGCAGTACTTC.